This T cell receptor (beta chain) was obtained from a study of T cells after yellow fever vaccination. TCRdb re-called the 5' RACE reads through MiXCR, storing one row per CDR3 protein. The table includes some 340,000 distinct CDR3 sequences, roughly 10% detected once. This clonotype turned up a few times. V dropped 4 bases and J dropped 0 bases, with 14 bases sitting between them. The CDR3 totals 16 residues. Germline-derived CDR1 and CDR2 are MGHRA and YSYEKL. The source material was CD4+ T cells sorted from PBMCs, sampled 45 days after the yellow fever booster vaccination. This receptor was taken from a young man who received the YFV17D yellow fever vaccine. The genes are TRBV4-1 and TRBJ2-3, with D maybe TRBD2 (6 bases). CDR3 DNA sequence: TGCGCCAGCAGCCGAGGTGGAGGGGTTAGCACAGATACGCAGTATTTT. Translated, it gives CASSRGGGVSTDTQYF.